Below, 14 T cell receptor beta chains from the same sample are listed, as sequenced in a study of blood T cell repertoires in COVID-19 (dated by TCRdb to the early 2020s). The library relied on the immunoSEQ multiplex PCR assay. TCRdb re-hosts the immuneACCESS table, in-frame sequences only. Its copies lack some clones; in the studies checked, an unresolved V gene accounts for under half of them, and the cause for the rest is not known. The sample includes tens of thousands of clones, with about 83% observed a single time. The ten top clones hold roughly 53% of the sample. Sequenced material: peripheral blood. The receptors originated from a human donor in a cohort sampled during active COVID-19.

The gene calls are TRBV30 and TRBJ2-7, with D tentatively TRBD1 (6 bases). The CDR3 length is 15 residues. The ends were cut back, 2 bases at V and 2 bases at J, with 16 bases in the middle. The germline gives CDR1 GTSNPN, CDR2 SVGIG (reference sequence). The CDR3 is CAWSHYSDRAYEQYF. The CDR3 bases are TGTGCCTGGAGTCACTACTCGGACAGAGCCTACGAGCAGTACTTC.

The gene calls are TRBV11-3 and TRBJ2-3; TRBD2 agrees at 8 bases. There are 13 residues in the CDR3. Trimming removed 5 bases from V and 4 bases from J; junction bases left unmatched: 2. Germline-derived CDR1 and CDR2 are SGHNT and YENEEA. The CDR3 reads CASSSGSADTQYF. For the CDR3, the DNA is TGTGCCAGCAGCAGCGGGAGTGCAGATACGCAGTATTTT.

The chain combines TRBV7-9 with TRBJ2-3; 11 bases agree with TRBD2. CDR3 length: 15 residues. Trimming cost V 4 bases and J 6 bases; bases outside gene matches: 6. Per the germline V gene, CDR1 is SEHNR and CDR2 is FQNEAQ (reference sequence). CDR3 residues: CASSSTSGRGDTQYF. The CDR3 DNA reads TGTGCCAGCAGCTCCACTAGCGGGAGAGGTGATACGCAGTATTTT.

The genes are TRBV18 and TRBJ2-7; TRBD2 matches 7 bases. This CDR3 is 18 amino acids long. Unmatched junction bases numbered 18, after V lost 3 bases and J lost 4 bases. Germline V gene data show CDR1 as KGHSH and CDR2 as LQKENI. The CDR3 bases are TGTGCCAGCTCACCTACCCCTGAAGGGGAGGGTAAGGGTTACGAGCAGTACTTC. Protein: CASSPTPEGEGKGYEQYF. Variable domain in full (rest from reference TRBV18 and TRBJ2-7): NAGVMQNPRHLVRRRGQEARLRCSPMKGHSHVYWYRQLPEEGLKFMVYLQKENIIDESGMPKERFSAEFPKEGPSILRIQQVVRGDSAAYFCASSPTPEGEGKGYEQYFGPGTRLTVT.

The rearrangement uses TRBV19 and TRBJ1-6; TRBD1 matches at 7 bases. The CDR3 consists of 15 residues. CDR1 is LNHDA, CDR2 SQIVND, per germline (reference sequence). Trimming removed 6 bases from V and 9 bases from J; junction bases left unmatched: 11. CDR3 protein: CASSPRQGLSSPLHF. The CDR3 region has the DNA TGTGCCAGTAGCCCGAGACAGGGTCTTAGTTCACCCCTCCACTTT.

The V and J genes are TRBV28 and TRBJ2-7; 7 nucleotides line up with TRBD1. Germline V CDR1 and CDR2: MDHEN, SYDVKM. This CDR3 is built from 13 residues. Trimming took 5 bases from V and 5 from J; bases not matched to a gene: 6. CDR3 sequence reads: CASSIDRAHEQYF. In DNA, the CDR3 is TGTGCCAGCAGTATAGACAGGGCCCACGAGCAGTACTTC. Combining the CDR3 with reference TRBV28 and TRBJ2-7 gives the whole variable domain DVKVTQSSRYLVKRTGEKVFLECVQDMDHENMFWYRQDPGLGLRLIYFSYDVKMKEKGDIPEGYSVSREKKERFSLILESASTNQTSMYLCASSIDRAHEQYFGPGTRLTVT.

This chain joins TRBV7-8 and TRBJ2-2, with D possibly matching TRBD2 (6 bases). This CDR3 is 14 amino acids long. The V end was cut by 11 bases, the J end by 0 bases, with 13 bases between. Per the germline V gene, CDR1 is SGHVS and CDR2 is FQNEAQ. DNA for the CDR3: TGTGCCGGAAGCGGGTTGGCGAACACCGGGGAGCTGTTTTTT. This sequence encodes CAGSGLANTGELFF.

The chain has TRBV9 and TRBJ2-3; no firm D call. There are 12 residues in the CDR3. Germline V gene sequence: CDR1 SGDLS, CDR2 YYNGEE. The V gene lost 4 bases and the J gene lost 6 bases, with 9 bases spanning the gap. CDR3 bases: TGTGCCAGCAGCCCCCCCACTGATACGCAGTATTTT. Encoded protein: CASSPPTDTQYF.

The gene calls are TRBV6-1 and TRBJ1-1; possible D gene TRBD1, 5 bases. Germline CDR1 MNHNS, CDR2 SASEGT. The CDR3 is made up of 14 amino acids. V was cut by 1 base and J by 5 bases, with 11 bases left in between. Written as DNA, the CDR3 is TGTGCCAGCAGTGAAGGGGGGGAGAAGACTGAAGCTTTCTTT. The encoded protein is CASSEGGEKTEAFF.

The chain couples TRBV19 to TRBJ1-5; 7 positions agree with TRBD1. The V gene's germline CDR1 is LNHDA and CDR2 SQIVND (reference sequence). CDR3 length equals 15 residues. The junction had 5 bases not matched to a gene; V was cut back by 3 bases and J by 3 bases. CDR3 DNA sequence: TGTGCCAGTAGTATCCTACAGGGGTCCAATCAGCCCCAGCATTTT. Protein: CASSILQGSNQPQHF.

J is TRBJ2-3 and V is TRBV6-5; tentative D call: TRBD1 (6 bases). Per germline, CDR1 MNHEY and CDR2 SVGAGI. Trimming shortened V by 4 bases and J by 2 bases, and 16 bases separated the two germline ends. This CDR3 has 16 amino acids. CDR3 sequence reads: CASSSTGKRLTDTQYF. The CDR3 DNA reads TGTGCCAGCAGTTCTACAGGGAAGCGGCTCACAGATACGCAGTATTTT.

The chain uses TRBV27 and TRBJ1-2; the D gene is possibly TRBD1 (6 bases). Germline V gives CDR1 MNHEY, CDR2 SMNVEV (reference sequence). The CDR3 loop spans 15 amino acids. Trimming took 6 bases from V and 4 from J, leaving 18 bases between them. The chain's CDR3 is CASRETDRSIYGYTF. In DNA, the CDR3 is TGTGCCAGCAGAGAAACGGACAGATCGATCTATGGCTACACCTTC.

This chain links TRBV9 with TRBJ1-1, with D unclear. The CDR3 length is 15 residues. The V end lost 4 bases, the J end lost 6 bases, and 19 bases lay between the germline ends. In germline, CDR1 is SGDLS, CDR2 YYNGEE. The chain's CDR3 is CASSPMSAGGPEAFF. The CDR3 nucleotides read TGTGCCAGCAGCCCCATGTCGGCAGGTGGCCCTGAAGCTTTCTTT.

The chain couples TRBV2 to TRBJ2-5; the match to TRBD2 covers 14 bases. The V gene's germline CDR1 is SNHLY and CDR2 FYNNEI. V was clipped by 9 bases and J by 0 bases; unmatched bases: 3. This CDR3 contains 15 residues. The CDR3 region has the DNA TGTGCCAGTCGGACTAGCGGGAGGTACCAAGAGACCCAGTACTTC. This gives the protein CASRTSGRYQETQYF.